This is a list of T cell receptor beta chains from one sample in a study of shared clonotypes between healthy human individuals. The assay was immunoSEQ multiplex PCR, and TCRdb's table has in-frame clones only and misses some. The table records about 690,000 clones, less than 95% of them present only once. The sample was memory CD8+ T cells from PBMCs. Receptors were obtained from a young man in good health. Some clones in this sample may be carry-over from other donors' samples. CDR3s include the opening cysteine and the closing phenylalanine or tryptophan. Each record gives: D gene, clone size, V gene, J gene, CDR3 protein, CDR3 DNA. D genes are given only for firm matches. Rows give clone size only sometimes, using once, few, many, or a class for an expanded clone.

D: NA
size: NA
V: TRBV4-3
J: TRBJ2-7
CDR3: CASSQEYAAIYEQYF
DNA: TGCGCCAGCAGCCAAGAGTACGCGGCAATTTACGAGCAGTACTTC

D: TRBD2
size: many
V: TRBV7-2
J: TRBJ2-7
CDR3: CASSLVGSGNLLRDEQYF
DNA: TGTGCCAGCAGCTTAGTGGGCAGCGGGAACTTATTAAGGGACGAGCAGTACTTC

D: TRBD2
size: once
V: TRBV11-2
J: TRBJ2-7
CDR3: CASRPTSGRHDEQYF
DNA: TGTGCCAGCAGGCCCACTAGCGGGAGGCACGACGAGCAGTACTTC

D: NA
size: NA
V: TRBV7-9
J: TRBJ1-1
CDR3: CASSLGHNTEAFF
DNA: TGTGCCAGCAGCTTAGGACATAACACTGAAGCTTTCTTT

D: TRBD1
size: NA
V: TRBV7-9
J: TRBJ2-3
CDR3: CASSSPGQVTDTQYF
DNA: TGTGCCAGCAGCTCCCCGGGACAGGTCACAGATACGCAGTATTTT

D: NA
size: few
V: TRBV9
J: TRBJ1-2
CDR3: CASSMGTKGYTF
DNA: TGTGCCAGCAGCATGGGGACAAAGGGCTACACCTTC

D: NA
size: NA
V: TRBV6-5
J: TRBJ2-7
CDR3: CAVSDPGEDEQYF
DNA: TGTGCCGTCAGTGATCCCGGGGAGGACGAGCAGTACTTC

D: TRBD1
size: NA
V: TRBV6-4
J: TRBJ2-1
CDR3: CASSKGAVQFF
DNA: TGTGCCAGCAGTAAGGGGGCCGTGCAGTTCTTC

D: NA
size: NA
V: TRBV7-9
J: TRBJ1-2
CDR3: CASSLEGHYGYTF
DNA: TGTGCCAGCAGCTTGGAGGGACACTATGGCTACACCTTC

D: NA
size: NA
V: TRBV19
J: TRBJ1-1
CDR3: CASSIAASEAFF
DNA: TGTGCCAGTAGTATCGCGGCCTCTGAAGCTTTCTTT

D: NA
size: NA
V: TRBV29-1
J: TRBJ1-2
CDR3: CSVVSGEGYTF
DNA: TGCAGCGTTGTTTCCGGCGAAGGCTACACCTTC

D: NA
size: once
V: TRBV9
J: TRBJ2-3
CDR3: CASSGGGTQYF
DNA: TGTGCCAGCAGCGGTGGAGGGACGCAGTATTTT

D: NA
size: NA
V: TRBV15
J: TRBJ2-5
CDR3: CATSRAVGPHQETQYF
DNA: TGTGCCACCAGCAGAGCCGTTGGACCACACCAAGAGACCCAGTACTTC

D: NA
size: NA
V: TRBV27
J: TRBJ2-1
CDR3: CASNTRGLNEQFF
DNA: TGTGCCAGCAATACAAGGGGCCTCAATGAGCAGTTCTTC

D: NA
size: NA
V: TRBV12-2
J: TRBJ2-7
CDR3: CASRTGLAGGFEQYF
DNA: TGTGCAAGTCGGACGGGACTAGCGGGAGGTTTCGAGCAGTACTTC

D: NA
size: NA
V: TRBV7-6
J: TRBJ2-1
CDR3: CASSLTAIEQFF
DNA: TGTGCCAGCAGCTTAACGGCGATTGAGCAGTTCTTC

D: NA
size: NA
V: TRBV4-1
J: TRBJ2-7
CDR3: CASSPGEYEQYF
DNA: TGCGCCAGCAGCCCGGGGGAATACGAGCAGTACTTC

D: NA
size: NA
V: TRBV28
J: TRBJ1-4
CDR3: CASSPQDPTNEKLFF
DNA: TGTGCCAGCAGCCCCCAAGACCCAACTAATGAAAAACTGTTTTTT

D: TRBD2
size: NA
V: TRBV5-6
J: TRBJ2-1
CDR3: CASSLGGREGDEQFF
DNA: TGTGCCAGCAGCTTGGGCGGGAGGGAAGGGGATGAGCAGTTCTTC

D: NA
size: NA
V: TRBV7-6
J: TRBJ2-7
CDR3: CASSLGQGLLYF
DNA: TGTGCCAGCAGCTTAGGACAGGGACTCCTGTACTTC

D: NA
size: NA
V: TRBV4-1
J: TRBJ2-2
CDR3: CASRTQGGTGELFF
DNA: TGCGCCAGCAGGACGCAAGGGGGCACCGGGGAGCTGTTTTTT

D: TRBD1
size: NA
V: TRBV28
J: TRBJ2-5
CDR3: CASSLPPLPPGQDLQETQYF
DNA: TGTGCCAGCAGTTTACCCCCGCTTCCCCCGGGACAGGACCTACAAGAGACCCAGTACTTC

D: NA
size: few
V: TRBV27
J: TRBJ1-5
CDR3: CASSLLGSNQPQHF
DNA: TGTGCCAGCAGTTTATTGGGGAGCAATCAGCCCCAGCATTTT

D: TRBD1
size: NA
V: TRBV10-3
J: TRBJ1-1
CDR3: CAIRKQGGRNTEAFF
DNA: TGTGCCATCAGGAAGCAGGGGGGGAGAAACACTGAAGCTTTCTTT

D: NA
size: NA
V: TRBV7-6
J: TRBJ2-3
CDR3: CASSLSSRGTDTQYF
DNA: TGTGCCAGCAGCTTATCTAGTCGAGGCACAGATACGCAGTATTTT

D: NA
size: NA
V: TRBV27
J: TRBJ2-7
CDR3: CASSTGIEQYF
DNA: TGTGCCAGCAGTACAGGGATCGAGCAGTACTTC

D: TRBD1
size: NA
V: TRBV27
J: TRBJ2-1
CDR3: CASSWTTGALNTGYNEQFF
DNA: TGTGCCAGCAGTTGGACGACAGGGGCGCTTAATACGGGGTACAATGAGCAGTTCTTC

D: TRBD1
size: few
V: TRBV29-1
J: TRBJ2-7
CDR3: CSVRTGAWEQYF
DNA: TGCAGCGTCAGGACAGGGGCTTGGGAGCAGTACTTC

D: TRBD1
size: NA
V: TRBV4-3
J: TRBJ1-4
CDR3: CASRDRGLGEKLFF
DNA: TGCGCCAGCAGGGACAGGGGGCTCGGGGAAAAACTGTTTTTT

D: NA
size: few
V: TRBV14
J: TRBJ1-2
CDR3: CASSQADTGVEGYTF
DNA: TGTGCCAGCAGCCAAGCTGACACGGGAGTAGAAGGCTACACCTTC

D: TRBD2
size: once
V: TRBV5-1
J: TRBJ2-5
CDR3: CASSSGGLTQYF
DNA: TGCGCCAGCAGCTCGGGGGGGTTGACCCAGTACTTC

D: NA
size: NA
V: TRBV28
J: TRBJ1-2
CDR3: CASSVSSRDRYTF
DNA: TGTGCCAGCAGTGTCTCCTCCAGGGACCGCTACACCTTC

D: TRBD1
size: NA
V: TRBV10-3
J: TRBJ2-7
CDR3: CAIRDRVSYEQYF
DNA: TGTGCCATCAGGGACAGGGTATCCTACGAGCAGTACTTC

D: NA
size: NA
V: TRBV2
J: TRBJ2-1
CDR3: CASSERLVGNEQFF
DNA: TGTGCCAGCAGTGAAAGACTAGTTGGGAATGAGCAGTTCTTC

D: NA
size: NA
V: TRBV19
J: TRBJ1-4
CDR3: CASSIRTATNEKLFF
DNA: TGTGCCAGTAGTATCCGGACAGCAACTAATGAAAAACTGTTTTTT

D: TRBD1
size: NA
V: TRBV9
J: TRBJ2-7
CDR3: CASSVSGTGTSYEQYF
DNA: TGTGCCAGCAGCGTATCAGGGACAGGGACCTCCTACGAGCAGTACTTC

D: TRBD1
size: NA
V: TRBV7-3
J: TRBJ1-2
CDR3: CASSKPGQAYGYTF
DNA: TGTGCCAGCAGCAAACCGGGACAGGCCTATGGCTACACCTTC

D: NA
size: NA
V: TRBV5-6
J: TRBJ1-2
CDR3: CASTGDKWAAPAYGYTF
DNA: TGTGCCAGCACCGGGGATAAATGGGCCGCCCCGGCCTATGGCTACACCTTC

D: TRBD1
size: NA
V: TRBV4-3
J: TRBJ2-7
CDR3: CASSRDPGTASHGTYF
DNA: TGCGCCAGCAGCCGGGACCCAGGGACAGCTTCCCATGGGACGTACTTC

D: TRBD1
size: NA
V: TRBV13
J: TRBJ2-2
CDR3: CASSLIGQGAQGELFF
DNA: TGTGCCAGCAGCTTAATCGGACAGGGGGCCCAGGGGGAGCTGTTTTTT

D: TRBD2
size: NA
V: TRBV27
J: TRBJ2-5
CDR3: CASRRTSGTLYQETQYF
DNA: TGTGCCAGCAGGAGGACTAGCGGGACCTTATACCAAGAGACCCAGTACTTC

D: NA
size: NA
V: TRBV29-1
J: TRBJ2-7
CDR3: CSVVPTGYEQYF
DNA: TGCAGCGTTGTACCCACAGGGTACGAGCAGTACTTC

D: NA
size: NA
V: TRBV11-2
J: TRBJ2-1
CDR3: CASSTRAGVGYNEQFF
DNA: TGTGCCAGCAGCACCCGGGCAGGGGTAGGGTACAATGAGCAGTTCTTC

D: NA
size: NA
V: TRBV19
J: TRBJ2-3
CDR3: CASSISPRTDTQYF
DNA: TGTGCCAGTAGTATATCTCCCCGCACAGATACGCAGTATTTT

D: TRBD1
size: NA
V: TRBV9
J: TRBJ1-2
CDR3: CASSEGGSGVLYGYTF
DNA: TGTGCCAGCAGCGAAGGGGGCTCGGGCGTTCTTTATGGCTACACCTTC